A single sample gave rise to the 23 T cell receptor beta chains below, sequenced in a study of post-analysis software for immune sequencing data. Study-wide findings and caveats: TRBV5-6, TRBV5-1 and TRBV20-1 belonged to a set of a handful of TRBV segments that were more frequent in patients than controls.

Unique molecular identifiers were present in the TCR beta cDNA libraries. Using its own MiXCR run on the PCR reads, TCRdb lists one record per CDR3 protein. The sample lists 750,000 to 950,000 distinct CDR3 sequences, roughly half occurring once. Their antigens are not known. Sequenced input: blood. The origin of the receptors is a girl aged 10-17 years with multiple sclerosis.

The chain joins TRBV6-6 to TRBJ2-7; D is unresolved. The CDR3 length is 16 residues. Germline CDR1 reads MNHNY; CDR2 reads SVGAGI (reference sequence). V lost 0 bases and J lost 0, with 12 bases in between. CDR3 nucleotide sequence: TGTGCCAGCAGTTACTCGATCAGCCAGTTCTCCTACGAGCAGTACTTC. Residues: CASSYSISQFSYEQYF.

The chain has TRBV7-8 and TRBJ2-5; 8 nucleotides match TRBD1. The V gene's germline CDR1 is SGHVS and CDR2 FQNEAQ. The J segment lost 11 bases and the V segment lost 1 base, leaving 3 bases of the junction unmatched. The CDR3 contains 12 residues. The CDR3 spells CASSLEDREQYF. As DNA, the CDR3 is TGTGCCAGCAGCTTAGAGGACAGGGAGCAGTACTTC. The whole variable domain, remainder taken from reference TRBV7-8 and TRBJ2-5, is GAGVSQSPRYKVAKRGQDVALRCDPISGHVSLFWYQQALGQGPEFLTYFQNEAQLDKSGLPSDRFFAERPEGSVSTLKIQRTQQEDSAVYLCASSLEDREQYFGPGTRLLVL.

This rearrangement joins TRBV29-1 to TRBJ1-2; D call uncertain. The germline V gene has CDR1 SQVTM and CDR2 ANQGSEA. The CDR3 totals 13 residues. V lost 4 bases and J lost 0, with 9 bases in between. The CDR3 bases are TGCAGCGTTGTGGCACGAGCTAACTATGGCTACACCTTC. It encodes CSVVARANYGYTF.

This sequence joins TRBV13 and TRBJ2-5; D is possibly TRBD1 (6 bases). CDR3 size: 17 residues. The V gene's germline CDR1 is PRHDT and CDR2 FYEKMQ (reference sequence). V was cut by 5 bases and J by 0 bases, with 19 bases left in between. CDR3 sequence: CASSATGLGPYQETQYF. DNA of the CDR3: TGTGCCAGCAGCGCCACAGGGTTGGGCCCCTACCAAGAGACCCAGTACTTC.

The chain combines TRBV5-1 with TRBJ2-1; 9 bases match TRBD2. Trimming took 7 bases from V and 5 from J; bases not matched to a gene: 10. Germline V CDR1 and CDR2: SGHRS, YFSETQ. This CDR3 spans 15 amino acids. CDR3 in amino acids: CASGDLAGVNNEQFF. The CDR3 DNA sequence: TGCGCCAGCGGCGACTTAGCGGGAGTTAACAATGAGCAGTTCTTC.

The chain combines TRBV12-3 or TRBV12-4 with TRBJ2-7; no firm D call. The CDR3 spans 15 residues. Trimming stripped 2 bases from V and 7 bases from J, with 18 bases between. CDR3 in DNA: TGTGCCAGCAGTTTATCTGGTGGTGGTAACTGGGAGCAGTACTTC. As protein: CASSLSGGGNWEQYF.

For the CDR3, the DNA is TGCAGCGTACAACGACAGGGCCCTCTCTACGAGCAGTACTTC. Its protein is CSVQRQGPLYEQYF. The V and J genes are TRBV29-1 and TRBJ2-7; 7 positions agree with TRBD1. The J segment lost 3 bases and the V segment lost 6 bases, leaving 11 bases of the junction unmatched. The germline CDR1 and CDR2 sequences are SQVTM and ANQGSEA. CDR3 length: 14 residues.

V and J are TRBV5-1 and TRBJ2-7, with 10 bases identical to TRBD1. There are 16 residues in the CDR3. Germline V gives CDR1 SGHRS, CDR2 YFSETQ. The J segment lost 5 bases and the V segment lost 4 bases, leaving 12 bases of the junction unmatched. The CDR3 here is CASSHQTGTGVHEQYF. In DNA, the CDR3 is TGCGCCAGCAGCCACCAAACCGGGACAGGGGTCCACGAGCAGTACTTC.

This clonotype was detected only once. The chain combines TRBV10-3 with TRBJ2-3; 12 positions agree with TRBD2. This CDR3 spans 16 amino acids. Germline V gene lookup returns CDR1 ENHRY and CDR2 SYGVKD. V trimming: 6 bases; J trimming: 1 base; junction bases outside the gene matches: 5. Written as DNA, the CDR3 is TGTGCCATCAGCCGACTAGCGGGGGCGGGCACAGATACGCAGTATTTT. Translating gives CAISRLAGAGTDTQYF.

The J gene is TRBJ2-7, the V gene TRBV20-1; D remains ambiguous. The V end lost 2 bases, the J end lost 0 bases, and 14 bases lay between the germline ends. CDR1 and CDR2 from the germline V gene are DFQATT and SNEGSKA (reference sequence). The length of the CDR3 is 15 residues. In DNA form, the CDR3 reads TGCAGTGCTAGAACGATTGGCCTAGGCTCCTACGAGCAGTACTTC. Encoded protein: CSARTIGLGSYEQYF.

This clonotype was seen a handful of times. The chain links TRBV7-3 to TRBJ2-3; the match to TRBD2 covers 13 bases. The ends lost 2 bases at V and 6 bases at J; junction bases unmatched: 11. The CDR3 is 18 residues long. Germline V gene data show CDR1 as SGHTA and CDR2 as FQGTGA. The CDR3 DNA sequence: TGTGCCAGCAGCTTACTTGGAGCTGGACTAGCGGGAGTGGATACGCAGTATTTT. Translated: CASSLLGAGLAGVDTQYF. Combining the CDR3 with reference TRBV7-3 and TRBJ2-3 gives the whole variable domain GAGVSQTPSNKVTEKGKYVELRCDPISGHTALYWYRQSLGQGPEFLIYFQGTGAADDSGLPNDRFFAVRPEGSVSTLKIQRTERGDSAVYLCASSLLGAGLAGVDTQYFGPGTRLTVL.

This sequence joins TRBV3-1 and TRBJ1-5; D not certain. The CDR3 runs to 14 residues. Germline V gene sequence: CDR1 LGHDT, CDR2 YNNKEL (reference sequence). V gave up 1 base and J gave up 9 bases, with 13 bases separating them. The CDR3: CASSQGRPGLPQHF. The CDR3 nucleotides are TGTGCCAGCAGCCAAGGACGACCAGGCTTGCCCCAGCATTTT.

This clonotype was recorded a few times. The rearrangement links TRBV7-8 to TRBJ2-3, with 8 bases that match TRBD2. The CDR3 length is 18 residues. With 3 bases clipped from V and 2 bases from J, the junction kept 13 bases outside the gene matches. CDR1 is SGHVS and CDR2 is FQNEAQ in the germline V gene. DNA for the CDR3: TGTGCCAGCAGCTTCCATCCTTTAGCGGGAACAAACACAGATACGCAGTATTTT. This encodes CASSFHPLAGTNTDTQYF.

The chain couples TRBV7-2 to TRBJ2-5; the D is unclear. CDR3 length equals 12 residues. Germline V gene lookup returns CDR1 SGHTA and CDR2 FQGNSA. With 1 base removed from V and 13 bases from J, the gap between germline ends came to 13 bases. CDR3 protein: CASSLDGLGWYF. Here the CDR3 DNA reads TGTGCCAGCAGCTTAGATGGGTTAGGGTGGTACTTC. Full variable domain (missing parts from reference TRBV7-2 and TRBJ2-5): GAGVSQSPSNKVTEKGKDVELRCDPISGHTALYWYRQSLGQGLEFLIYFQGNSAPDKSGLPSDRFSAERTGGSVSTLTIQRTQQEDSAVYLCASSLDGLGWYFGPGTRLLVL.

The V gene is TRBV5-1, the J gene TRBJ2-4; 10 bases align to TRBD2. After removal of 2 bases from V and 13 bases from J, the junction contained 12 bases not matched to a gene. The CDR3 sequence is 15 residues long. Germline V gene sequence: CDR1 SGHRS, CDR2 YFSETQ. The CDR3 loop is CASSFTLAGVREQYF. In DNA, the CDR3 is TGCGCCAGCAGCTTTACCCTAGCGGGAGTCCGGGAGCAGTACTTC. Together with reference TRBV5-1 and TRBJ2-4, the CDR3 gives the full variable domain: KAGVTQTPRYLIKTRGQQVTLSCSPISGHRSVSWYQQTPGQGLQFLFEYFSETQRNKGNFPGRFSGRQFSNSRSEMNVSTLELGDSALYLCASSFTLAGVREQYFGAGTRLSVL.

V and J are TRBV12-3 or TRBV12-4 and TRBJ2-7; 8 nucleotides agree with TRBD2. The CDR3 totals 15 residues. Germline trimming cut 8 bases from V and 2 bases from J; bases unmatched to any gene: 11. CDR3: CASGLREGLTYEQYF. As DNA, the CDR3 is TGTGCCAGCGGACTCCGGGAGGGGCTAACCTACGAGCAGTACTTC.

This clonotype has more than one count but fewer than ten. The chain carries TRBV6-1 and TRBJ1-1, with a weak D call TRBD1 (5 bases). The V gene's germline CDR1 is MNHNS and CDR2 SASEGT. V was cut by 7 bases and J by 2 bases, with 8 bases left in between. The CDR3 length is 12 residues. The CDR3 DNA reads TGTGCCAGCATGAGGGGTAACACTGAAGCTTTCTTT. Translated: CASMRGNTEAFF.

This clonotype was seen a few times. This rearrangement joins TRBV7-9 to TRBJ2-6; D possibly matches TRBD1 or TRBD2 (5 bases each). The V gene's germline CDR1 is SEHNR and CDR2 FQNEAQ (reference sequence). This CDR3 has 18 amino acids. The V gene lost 4 bases and the J gene lost 0 bases, with 16 bases spanning the gap. The CDR3 loop reads CASSSIGTAFSGANVLTF. In DNA, the CDR3 is TGTGCCAGCAGCTCGATCGGGACCGCGTTCTCTGGGGCCAACGTCCTGACTTTC.

The chain couples TRBV6-1 to TRBJ1-5; tentative D call: TRBD1 (5 bases). The CDR3 consists of 18 residues. V lost 6 bases and J 7 bases, leaving 28 bases between the germline ends. From germline, CDR1 is MNHNS and CDR2 SASEGT. CDR3: CASRKYDLGQVGGQPQHF. Written as DNA, the CDR3 is TGTGCCAGCAGAAAGTACGACCTGGGGCAGGTGGGGGGGCAGCCCCAGCATTTT.

The chain has TRBV11-2 and TRBJ2-5; D may be TRBD2 (5 bases). CDR1 is SGHAT and CDR2 is FQNNGV in the germline V gene. V was trimmed by 7 bases and J by 0 bases, leaving 9 bases between them. The CDR3 loop spans 13 amino acids. The CDR3 DNA is TGTGCCAGCACGCGGGCCCACCAAGAGACCCAGTACTTC. Translating it yields CASTRAHQETQYF. Combining the CDR3 with reference TRBV11-2 and TRBJ2-5 gives the whole variable domain EAGVAQSPRYKIIEKRQSVAFWCNPISGHATLYWYQQILGQGPKLLIQFQNNGVVDDSQLPKDRFSAERLKGVDSTLKIQPAKLEDSAVYLCASTRAHQETQYFGPGTRLLVL.

CDR3 nucleotide sequence: TGTGCCGTCGGGTCCAGGGGCTCCTACAATGAGCAGTTCTTC. It translates to CAVGSRGSYNEQFF. The V and J genes are TRBV10-3 and TRBJ2-1; D is possibly TRBD1 (6 bases). Trimming left V 11 bases short and J 0 bases short, with 14 bases between. Germline V lookup: CDR1 ENHRY, CDR2 SYGVKD. CDR3 size: 14 residues.

The chain links TRBV7-2 to TRBJ2-1; TRBD2 aligns across 12 bases. Germline V gene sequence: CDR1 SGHTA, CDR2 FQGNSA. The J segment lost 9 bases and the V segment lost 2 bases, leaving 2 bases of the junction unmatched. This CDR3 contains 14 residues. Written as DNA, the CDR3 is TGTGCCAGCAGCTTACTAGCGGGAGGGGGTGAGCAGTTCTTC. This translates into CASSLLAGGGEQFF.

The chain is built from TRBV12-3 or TRBV12-4 and TRBJ2-2; D not certain. V was clipped by 8 bases and J by 4 bases, with 14 bases between them. This CDR3 region has 14 residues. The CDR3 DNA is TGTGCCAGCTCATCCCAACGGGCCACCGGGGAGCTGTTTTTT. Amino acids: CASSSQRATGELFF.